This is a list of T cell receptor beta chains from one sample in a study of spatial heterogeneity in lung cancer. TCRdb recomputed calls from the 5' RACE reads with MiXCR, one row per CDR3 protein. The sample yields approximately 110,000 distinct CDR3 sequences, 11% seen once. This specimen was PBMCs, taken at follow-up. The receptors come from a female donor with early-stage non-small cell lung cancer. Each CDR3 is given with its conserved first and last residue. The order of the fields is clone size, V gene, D gene, J gene, CDR3 DNA, CDR3 protein. A D gene is named only where the DNA matches it firmly. Only some rows state a clone size, as once, few, many or a class for expanded clones.

size: many; V: TRBV18; D: NA; J: TRBJ2-7; DNA: TGTGCCAGCTCACGCTCGTACGAGCAGTACTTC; CDR3: CASSRSYEQYF
size: NA; V: TRBV28; D: NA; J: TRBJ1-1; DNA: TGTGCCAGCAGTTTAGGGTACACTGAAGCTTTCTTT; CDR3: CASSLGYTEAFF
size: few; V: TRBV28; D: TRBD2; J: TRBJ2-1; DNA: TGTGCCAGCAGTTCTGCTAGCGGGACTTGGAATGAGCAGTTCTTC; CDR3: CASSSASGTWNEQFF
size: NA; V: TRBV12-3/TRBV12-4; D: NA; J: TRBJ2-7; DNA: TGTGCCAGCAGTACTTCAGGGCGGGCCACCTACGAGCAGTACTTC; CDR3: CASSTSGRATYEQYF
size: NA; V: TRBV12-3/TRBV12-4; D: TRBD1; J: TRBJ1-2; DNA: TGTGCCAGCAGTCCCACGGACAGGAATTACTATGGCTACACCTTC; CDR3: CASSPTDRNYYGYTF
size: many; V: TRBV7-2; D: TRBD2; J: TRBJ2-5; DNA: TGTGCCAGCAGCTTAGGTATACTAGCGGAAAAAGAGACCCAGTACTTC; CDR3: CASSLGILAEKETQYF
size: NA; V: TRBV28; D: NA; J: TRBJ1-3; DNA: TGTGCCAGCAGGGGGGGACAAATCTCTGGAAACACCATATATTTT; CDR3: CASRGGQISGNTIYF
size: many; V: TRBV27; D: TRBD2; J: TRBJ2-7; DNA: TGTGCCAGCAGTGTTCTAGCGGGAGTGGACGAGCAGTACTTC; CDR3: CASSVLAGVDEQYF
size: many; V: TRBV5-5; D: TRBD2; J: TRBJ2-5; DNA: TGTGCCAGCAGGGCGGGACTAGCGGTACAAGAGACCCAGTACTTC; CDR3: CASRAGLAVQETQYF
size: few; V: TRBV27; D: TRBD2; J: TRBJ2-5; DNA: TGTGCCAGCAGACTTCTAGCGGGAGATGAGACCCAGTACTTC; CDR3: CASRLLAGDETQYF
size: few; V: TRBV29-1; D: TRBD2; J: TRBJ2-7; DNA: TGCAGCGTTGCGGGGCTAGCGGGAGTTTCGGGCGAGCAGTACTTC; CDR3: CSVAGLAGVSGEQYF
size: NA; V: TRBV29-1; D: NA; J: TRBJ2-1; DNA: TGCAGCGCACGAGGCGGAGGGCCTATAGATGAGCAGTTCTTC; CDR3: CSARGGGPIDEQFF
size: few; V: TRBV6-1; D: NA; J: TRBJ2-3; DNA: TGTGCCAGCAGCGAGATTGTTTCTCTTTCAAATACGCAGTATTTT; CDR3: CASSEIVSLSNTQYF
size: many; V: TRBV4-2; D: NA; J: TRBJ2-2; DNA: TGTGCCAGCAGCCAAGACGCCGGGACAACGAACACCGGGGAGCTGTTTTTT; CDR3: CASSQDAGTTNTGELFF
size: many; V: TRBV11-2; D: TRBD1; J: TRBJ1-3; DNA: TGTGCCAGCAGCACCGCCAACCTCAGGGGGAAAGAAAACACCATATATTTT; CDR3: CASSTANLRGKENTIYF
size: many; V: TRBV12-3/TRBV12-4; D: NA; J: TRBJ2-3; DNA: TGTGCCAGCAGTTTAGGCCTGCCTTTTGAGCAGTATTTT; CDR3: CASSLGLPFEQYF
size: few; V: TRBV5-1; D: NA; J: TRBJ1-5; DNA: TGCGCCAGCAGCCCTGGGGTATATAGCAATCAGCCCCAGCATTTT; CDR3: CASSPGVYSNQPQHF
size: NA; V: TRBV20-1; D: NA; J: TRBJ1-1; DNA: TGCAGTGCTAGAGCCCGGGACACGGTCTCCTGGTCTGAAGCTTTCTTT; CDR3: CSARARDTVSWSEAFF
size: few; V: TRBV24-1; D: NA; J: TRBJ1-1; DNA: TGTGCCACCAGGGATGCGGGGATAGGAACCCAAGAAGCTTTCTTT; CDR3: CATRDAGIGTQEAFF
size: NA; V: TRBV24-1; D: TRBD2; J: TRBJ2-5; DNA: TGTGCCACCAGTGACCCCCAAGGGCGGGGGTCGAGGGAGACCCAGTACTTC; CDR3: CATSDPQGRGSRETQYF
size: many; V: TRBV3-1; D: NA; J: TRBJ1-2; DNA: TGTGCCAGCAGCCAGTTCTATGGCTACACCTTC; CDR3: CASSQFYGYTF
size: NA; V: TRBV29-1; D: NA; J: TRBJ1-1; DNA: TGCAGCGTTGAAGATCAATTAGGGGGGACTGAAGCTTTCTTT; CDR3: CSVEDQLGGTEAFF
size: NA; V: TRBV29-1; D: TRBD2; J: TRBJ2-7; DNA: TGCAGCGTTGAGGCTAGCGGTACCTACGAGCAGTACTTC; CDR3: CSVEASGTYEQYF
size: NA; V: TRBV7-2; D: TRBD1; J: TRBJ1-4; DNA: TGTGCCAGCAAAACAGGGGAGGAGGTTGAAAAACTGTTTTTT; CDR3: CASKTGEEVEKLFF
size: few; V: TRBV5-8; D: NA; J: TRBJ2-7; DNA: TGTGCCAGCAGCCCATGGACAGAGGGTTATTACGAGCAGTACTTC; CDR3: CASSPWTEGYYEQYF
size: many; V: TRBV24-1; D: NA; J: TRBJ1-4; DNA: TGTGCCACCAGTGATCCTCCGGAAGGGAAACTGTTTTTT; CDR3: CATSDPPEGKLFF
size: few; V: TRBV7-2; D: TRBD2; J: TRBJ2-1; DNA: TGTGCCAGCAGCTTAATAGCGGGGCTTGACAATGAGCAGTTCTTC; CDR3: CASSLIAGLDNEQFF
size: NA; V: TRBV7-2; D: NA; J: TRBJ2-4; DNA: TGTGCCAGCAGCGCGGGACTCGCGTCAGCCAAAAACATTCAGTACTTC; CDR3: CASSAGLASAKNIQYF
size: few; V: TRBV5-6; D: NA; J: TRBJ2-4; DNA: TGTGCCAGCAGCTTGGCCAGGGGATCAGACATTCAGTACTTC; CDR3: CASSLARGSDIQYF
size: NA; V: TRBV20-1; D: NA; J: TRBJ1-5; DNA: TGCAGTGCTAGGTACCAGTACAATCAGCCCCAGCATTTT; CDR3: CSARYQYNQPQHF
size: many; V: TRBV23-1; D: NA; J: TRBJ2-6; DNA: TGCGCCAGCAGTCAGGCCGGGGCCTCTGGGGCCAACGTCCTGACTTTC; CDR3: CASSQAGASGANVLTF
size: many; V: TRBV29-1; D: TRBD1; J: TRBJ1-2; DNA: TGCAGCGTACGGGACAGGGGGCATGGCTACACCTTC; CDR3: CSVRDRGHGYTF
size: few; V: TRBV12-3/TRBV12-4; D: TRBD2; J: TRBJ2-1; DNA: TGTGCCAGCAGAAGGGGACTAGCGGGGATAAAGCAGTTCTTC; CDR3: CASRRGLAGIKQFF
size: few; V: TRBV28; D: TRBD1; J: TRBJ1-4; DNA: TGTGCCAGCAGTGTCAGACAGGGGGCGGAGGAAAAACTGTTTTTT; CDR3: CASSVRQGAEEKLFF
size: few; V: TRBV24-1; D: TRBD2; J: TRBJ2-3; DNA: TGTGCCACCAGTGAGAGCTGGCTAGCGGGAGGGCCAGATACGCAGTATTTT; CDR3: CATSESWLAGGPDTQYF
size: NA; V: TRBV5-1; D: TRBD2; J: TRBJ2-5; DNA: TGCGCCAGCAGCTCAAACGGACTAGCGGGAGAGGAGACCCAGTACTTC; CDR3: CASSSNGLAGEETQYF
size: few; V: TRBV28; D: NA; J: TRBJ2-7; DNA: TGTGCCAGCAGTTCCCTTTGGAGTGAGCAGTACTTC; CDR3: CASSSLWSEQYF
size: many; V: TRBV7-2; D: TRBD2; J: TRBJ2-3; DNA: TGTGCCAGCAGCTTAGTGAGGCTAGCGGAAGGCACAGATACGCAGTATTTT; CDR3: CASSLVRLAEGTDTQYF
size: few; V: TRBV7-9; D: NA; J: TRBJ1-2; DNA: TGTGCCAGCAGCTTAGCCCCTCCCTGGGGCTACACCTTC; CDR3: CASSLAPPWGYTF
size: once; V: TRBV19; D: NA; J: TRBJ2-2; DNA: TGTGCCAGTAGTATATACGGGCAGACTAACACCGGGGAGCTGTTTTTT; CDR3: CASSIYGQTNTGELFF
size: few; V: TRBV20-1; D: NA; J: TRBJ2-3; DNA: TGCAGTGCTAGAGCGGTGACTAGGCGGTCCGTCGGCACAGATACGCAGTATTTT; CDR3: CSARAVTRRSVGTDTQYF
size: many; V: TRBV4-3; D: TRBD2; J: TRBJ2-3; DNA: TGCGCCAGCAGCCAGAGGGGGACTAGCGGCACAGATACGCAGTATTTT; CDR3: CASSQRGTSGTDTQYF
size: many; V: TRBV6-1; D: NA; J: TRBJ1-6; DNA: TGTGCCGGGTCCTGGGACCGTAATTCACCCCTCCACTTT; CDR3: CAGSWDRNSPLHF
size: few; V: TRBV20-1; D: TRBD2; J: TRBJ2-2; DNA: TGCAGTGCTAGATATGCGACTAGCACGATCGGGGAGCTGTTTTTT; CDR3: CSARYATSTIGELFF
size: NA; V: TRBV28; D: NA; J: TRBJ2-3; DNA: TGTGCCAGCAGTTTTCTTGACCAGTCCACAGATACGCAGTATTTT; CDR3: CASSFLDQSTDTQYF
size: NA; V: TRBV6-6; D: TRBD1; J: TRBJ2-7; DNA: TGTGCCAGCAGTAGACAGGGAATGGGTTCCGAGCAGTACTTC; CDR3: CASSRQGMGSEQYF
size: few; V: TRBV24-1; D: TRBD1; J: TRBJ2-5; DNA: TGTGCCACCAGTGATTCCCGCCTCGAGGACAGGGCCCTAGGGACCCAGTACTTC; CDR3: CATSDSRLEDRALGTQYF